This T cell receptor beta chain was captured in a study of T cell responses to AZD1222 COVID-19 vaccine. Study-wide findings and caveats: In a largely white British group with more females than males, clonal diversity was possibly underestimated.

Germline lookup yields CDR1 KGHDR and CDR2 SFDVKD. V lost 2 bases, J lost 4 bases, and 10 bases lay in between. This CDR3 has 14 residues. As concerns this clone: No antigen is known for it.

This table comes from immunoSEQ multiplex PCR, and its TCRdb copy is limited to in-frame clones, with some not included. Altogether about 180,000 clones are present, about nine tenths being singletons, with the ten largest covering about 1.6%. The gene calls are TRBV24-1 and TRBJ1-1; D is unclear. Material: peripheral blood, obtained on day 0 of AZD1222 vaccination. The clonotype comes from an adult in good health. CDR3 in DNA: TGTGCCACCAGTGATTCCCGGGGTGGCACTGAAGCTTTCTTT. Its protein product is CATSDSRGGTEAFF.